The 32 T cell receptor beta chains below were found in one sample sequenced in a study of blood T cell repertoires in COVID-19. Assay used: immunoSEQ multiplex PCR; TCRdb lists only in-frame clones, some missing. The sample lists roughly 100,000 clones; 70% to 90% were seen once. The sample comprised peripheral blood. All receptors come from a man in his fifties or sixties with active or convalescent COVID-19.

This clone has only a few counts. The chain joins TRBV5-6 to TRBJ2-1, with 7 nucleotides matching TRBD1. The CDR3 is 15 residues long. Germline V lookup: CDR1 SGHDT, CDR2 YYEEEE. V shed 2 bases and J 1 base; nucleotides not matched to a gene: 3. This chain's CDR3 is CASSFGRGSYNEQFF. CDR3 sequence (DNA): TGTGCCAGCAGCTTTGGCAGGGGGTCCTACAATGAGCAGTTCTTC.

The rearrangement uses TRBV6-1 and TRBJ1-4; no definite D call. V was clipped by 1 base and J by 8 bases, with 8 bases between them. The CDR3 covers 13 residues. Germline loops: CDR1 MNHNS, CDR2 SASEGT. As DNA, the CDR3 is TGTGCCAGCAGTGAAGGGACTTGGGAAAAACTGTTTTTT. This encodes CASSEGTWEKLFF.

V gene TRBV25-1 combines with J gene TRBJ1-6; 10 bases align to TRBD1. Germline V gene sequence: CDR1 MGHDK, CDR2 SYGVNS. J lost 8 bases, V lost 8 bases, and 3 bases had no gene match. CDR3 size: 13 residues. The CDR3 reads CASRGTGDSPLHF. The CDR3 coding sequence is TGTGCCAGCCGCGGGACAGGGGATTCACCCCTCCACTTT.

This clone was counted a few times. V and J are TRBV30 and TRBJ2-2; 10 bases fit TRBD1. The CDR3 consists of 13 residues. Germline CDR1 reads GTSNPN; CDR2 reads SVGIG (reference sequence). Trimming removed 1 base from V and 7 bases from J; junction bases left unmatched: 0. CDR3 region: CAWSGTGGGELFF. The DNA for the CDR3 is TGTGCCTGGAGTGGGACAGGGGGCGGGGAGCTGTTTTTT. The complete variable domain, with remaining parts taken from reference TRBV30 and TRBJ2-2, reads SQTIHQWPATLVQPVGSPLSLECTVEGTSNPNLYWYRQAAGRGLQLLFYSVGIGQISSEVPQNLSASRPQDRQFILSSKKLLLSDSGFYLCAWSGTGGGELFFGEGSRLTVL.

The sample holds one count of this clone. The V and J genes are TRBV6-1 and TRBJ2-5; D perhaps matches TRBD2 (7 bases). The germline V and J ends were trimmed by 2 bases and 4 bases, with 14 bases remaining between them. Germline-derived CDR1 and CDR2 are MNHNS and SASEGT. This CDR3 comprises 15 residues. CDR3 nucleotides: TGTGCCAGCAGTGAACTGGGGAGGGGGGTAGAGACCCAGTACTTC. Amino acid sequence: CASSELGRGVETQYF.

The DNA of the CDR3 is TGCAGTGCCGCCAGGGATTCACCCCTCCACTTT. It translates to CSAARDSPLHF. The chain has TRBV20-1 and TRBJ1-6, with D possibly TRBD1 on 5 matching bases. Trimming cost V 6 bases and J 8 bases, with 8 bases left between them. Germline lookup yields CDR1 DFQATT and CDR2 SNEGSKA (reference sequence). CDR3 length: 11 amino acids.

A single count supports this clone. The CDR3 here is CASSLLVTSYNEQFF. As DNA, the CDR3 is TGTGCCAGCAGCTTATTAGTTACCTCCTACAATGAGCAGTTCTTC. V and J are TRBV11-2 and TRBJ2-1; D is unclear. Trimming left V 2 bases short and J 0 bases short, with 8 bases between. This CDR3 is 15 amino acids long. CDR1 is SGHAT and CDR2 is FQNNGV in the germline V gene. The whole variable domain, filled in from reference TRBV11-2 and TRBJ2-1, reads EAGVAQSPRYKIIEKRQSVAFWCNPISGHATLYWYQQILGQGPKLLIQFQNNGVVDDSQLPKDRFSAERLKGVDSTLKIQPAKLEDSAVYLCASSLLVTSYNEQFFGPGTRLTVL.

The CDR3 sequence: CASSLSPLSGMGETQYF. CDR3 sequence (DNA): TGTGCCAGCAGCTTATCCCCGCTTAGCGGGATGGGGGAGACCCAGTACTTC. The chain links TRBV7-6 to TRBJ2-5; 8 bases agree with TRBD2. CDR1 is SGHVS and CDR2 is FNYEAQ in the germline V gene. This CDR3 is built from 17 residues. J gave up 5 bases and V 2 bases, and 13 bases lay outside the gene matches.

The chain joins TRBV7-6 to TRBJ2-3; 8 bases line up with TRBD1. Unmatched junction bases numbered 7, after V lost 3 bases and J lost 5 bases. Per germline, CDR1 SGHVS and CDR2 FNYEAQ. The CDR3 has 15 residues. CDR3 loop: CASSLGQEVIDTQYF. DNA of the CDR3: TGTGCCAGCAGCTTGGGACAGGAGGTAATAGATACGCAGTATTTT.

V usage is TRBV6-2 or TRBV6-3 and J usage is TRBJ2-7; 7 nucleotides line up with TRBD2. V dropped 2 bases and J dropped 0; count of bases not matched to a gene: 10. CDR3 length: 17 residues. Germline CDR1 is MNHEY and CDR2 is SVGEGT. CDR3 nucleotide sequence: TGTGCCAGCAGTTACCCGACTAGCCGGGCCAGCTCCTACGAGCAGTACTTC. Translating gives CASSYPTSRASSYEQYF.

This chain connects TRBV6-5 to TRBJ2-7; TRBD1 is a possible D gene (6 bases). This CDR3 contains 16 residues. Germline V gene lookup returns CDR1 MNHEY and CDR2 SVGAGI. V was clipped by 2 bases and J by 0 bases, with 14 bases between them. This chain's CDR3 is CASSYASGTLSYEQYF. The CDR3 coding sequence is TGTGCCAGCAGTTACGCTTCCGGGACACTCTCCTACGAGCAGTACTTC.

The chain links TRBV27 to TRBJ1-6; D gene uncertain. In germline, CDR1 is MNHEY, CDR2 SMNVEV (reference sequence). The CDR3 runs 17 residues. V lost 3 bases and J lost 0, with 12 bases in between. CDR3: CASSFRQTSSYNSPLHF. The CDR3 region has the DNA TGTGCCAGCAGTTTCAGGCAGACCAGCTCCTATAATTCACCCCTCCACTTT.

The chain links TRBV19 to TRBJ2-7; 12 nucleotides align to TRBD2. V gave up 5 bases and J gave up 2 bases; unmatched junction bases: 4. CDR1 is LNHDA, CDR2 SQIVND, per germline (reference sequence). The CDR3 runs 15 residues. The CDR3 reads CASSPLAGGPYEQYV. In DNA, the CDR3 is TGTGCCAGTAGTCCACTAGCGGGGGGACCCTACGAGCAGTACGTC.

J is TRBJ2-2 and V is TRBV10-3; a weak D match, TRBD1 (6 bases). V dropped 6 bases and J dropped 0 bases, with 11 bases sitting between them. Germline V CDR1 and CDR2: ENHRY, SYGVKD. This CDR3 has 15 amino acids. CDR3 sequence reads: CAISLGTTNTGELFF. In DNA form, the CDR3 reads TGTGCCATCAGCCTCGGGACAACGAACACCGGGGAGCTGTTTTTT.

V and J are TRBV5-6 and TRBJ1-4, with D hard to call. Germline V CDR1 and CDR2: SGHDT, YYEEEE. This CDR3 comprises 14 residues. V dropped 4 bases and J dropped 0 bases, with 7 bases sitting between them. The CDR3 DNA sequence: TGTGCCAGCAGCGAAACTACAACTAATGAAAAACTGTTTTTT. It specifies CASSETTTNEKLFF.

The J gene is TRBJ1-1, the V gene TRBV5-1, with D tentatively TRBD1 (6 bases). CDR1 SGHRS and CDR2 YFSETQ come from the germline V gene. This CDR3 spans 12 amino acids. Trimming pared 4 bases from V and 5 bases from J, leaving 9 bases between. CDR3 in amino acids: CASSPTGTEAFF. CDR3 DNA sequence: TGCGCCAGCAGCCCCACAGGGACTGAAGCTTTCTTT.

The chain has TRBV3-1 (or the pseudogene TRBV3-2) and TRBJ1-6; 8 positions agree with TRBD1. The length of the CDR3 is 16 residues. The V segment lost 2 bases and the J segment 7 bases; nucleotides outside the gene matches: 7. Per germline, CDR1 LGHDT and CDR2 YNNKEL (reference sequence). The DNA for the CDR3 is TGTGCCAGCAGCCAAAGATGGACAGGGCTCAATTCACCCCTCCACTTT. As protein: CASSQRWTGLNSPLHF.

The chain employs TRBV4-2 and TRBJ2-3, with 8 bases aligning to TRBD1. Looked up from germline, CDR1 is LGHNA and CDR2 is YNFKEQ. The CDR3 runs 14 residues. V was clipped by 4 bases and J by 2 bases; unmatched bases: 2. This CDR3 reads CASSPGGSTDTQYF. The CDR3 DNA sequence: TGTGCCAGCAGCCCAGGGGGCTCCACAGATACGCAGTATTTT.

V and J are TRBV15 and TRBJ2-6; D call uncertain. This CDR3 has 13 residues. Per germline, CDR1 LNHNV and CDR2 YYDKDF (reference sequence). Trimming took off 11 bases at V and 0 bases at J, with 8 bases between the two ends. The CDR3 DNA reads TGTGCCTCCCGAGACTCTGGGGCCAACGTCCTGACTTTC. Encoded protein: CASRDSGANVLTF. Full variable domain (outside the CDR3, taken from reference TRBV15 and TRBJ2-6): DAMVIQNPRYQVTQFGKPVTLSCSQTLNHNVMYWYQQKSSQAPKLLFHYYDKDFNNEADTPDNFQSRRPNTSFCFLDIRSPGLGDTAMYLCASRDSGANVLTFGAGSRLTVL.

The V call is TRBV3-1 (or the pseudogene TRBV3-2), the J call TRBJ1-2; TRBD1 matches at 9 bases. Trimming cost V 1 base and J 6 bases; bases outside gene matches: 6. Germline CDR1 reads LGHDT; CDR2 reads YNNKEL (reference sequence). The CDR3 covers 15 residues. The CDR3 nucleotides are TGTGCCAGCAGCCAAGGACAGGGGGGTAGGGATGGCTACACCTTC. Protein sequence: CASSQGQGGRDGYTF.

The chain recombines TRBV7-7 with TRBJ2-2, with D possibly being TRBD2 (6 bases). The CDR3 has 15 amino acids. The V end lost 5 bases, the J end lost 7 bases, and 17 bases lay between the germline ends. Per germline, CDR1 SSHAT and CDR2 FNYEAQ (reference sequence). CDR3 region: CASSQNGGLSGELFF. DNA for the CDR3: TGTGCCAGCAGCCAAAACGGGGGACTCAGCGGGGAGCTGTTTTTT. Full variable domain (remainder filled in from reference TRBV7-7 and TRBJ2-2): GAGVSQSPRYKVTKRGQDVTLRCDPISSHATLYWYQQALGQGPEFLTYFNYEAQPDKSGLPSDRFSAERPEGSISTLTIQRTEQRDSAMYRCASSQNGGLSGELFFGEGSRLTVL.

Turning to this clone: Additional DNA sequences in this sample encode the identical CDR3. The chain joins TRBV6-6 to TRBJ1-5; no definite D call. Germline CDR1 and CDR2: MNHNY and SVGAGI (reference sequence). V was trimmed by 0 bases and J by 1 base, leaving 4 bases between them. This CDR3 is built from 14 residues. The CDR3 sequence is CASSYSESNQPQHF. The CDR3 region has the DNA TGTGCCAGCAGTTACTCTGAGAGCAATCAGCCCCAGCATTTT.

The gene calls are TRBV28 and TRBJ2-7; D is possibly TRBD1 (6 bases). With 3 bases removed from V and 1 base from J, the gap between germline ends came to 7 bases. The germline V gene encodes CDR1 MDHEN and CDR2 SYDVKM. CDR3 length: 13 residues. The CDR3 here is CASSLTGSYEQYV. For the CDR3, the DNA is TGTGCCAGCAGTTTGACAGGATCCTACGAGCAGTACGTC.

The V call is TRBV19, the J call TRBJ2-1, with 10 bases lining up with TRBD2. The CDR3 runs 18 residues. Germline CDR1 and CDR2: LNHDA and SQIVND (reference sequence). After removal of 3 bases from V and 3 bases from J, the junction contained 11 bases not matched to a gene. CDR3 nucleotides: TGTGCCAGTAGTATTGGGCGTTCAGCGGGGGGGAACTACAATGAGCAGTTCTTC. This encodes CASSIGRSAGGNYNEQFF. Looking up the rest from reference TRBV19 and TRBJ2-1 gives the full variable domain: DGGITQSPKYLFRKEGQNVTLSCEQNLNHDAMYWYRQDPGQGLRLIYYSQIVNDFQKGDIAEGYSVSREKKESFPLTVTSAQKNPTAFYLCASSIGRSAGGNYNEQFFGPGTRLTVL.

The rearrangement joins TRBV24-1 to TRBJ2-2; a possible D gene is TRBD1 (6 bases). The CDR3 sequence is 18 residues long. The germline V gene encodes CDR1 KGHDR and CDR2 SFDVKD. Trimming removed 0 bases at V and 0 bases at J, with 13 bases between. The CDR3 sequence is CATSDLYDRSTNTGELFF. As DNA, the CDR3 is TGTGCCACCAGTGATTTGTACGACAGGTCGACGAACACCGGGGAGCTGTTTTTT.

The chain couples TRBV2 to TRBJ2-3, with TRBD2 as a possible D gene (6 bases). Per the germline V gene, CDR1 is SNHLY and CDR2 is FYNNEI. The CDR3 covers 12 residues. V was clipped by 2 bases and J by 9 bases, with 9 bases between them. CDR3 region: CASSERGLTQYF. The CDR3 DNA is TGTGCCAGCAGTGAAAGGGGACTCACGCAGTATTTT.

The rearrangement uses TRBV19 and TRBJ1-5; TRBD1 matches 11 bases. The CDR3 totals 15 residues. In germline, CDR1 is LNHDA, CDR2 SQIVND (reference sequence). The V segment lost 6 bases and the J segment 1 base; nucleotides outside the gene matches: 2. CDR3 DNA: TGTGCCAGTAGAGGACAGGGGGCAAGCAATCAGCCCCAGCATTTT. Its translation is CASRGQGASNQPQHF.

This clone appeared a single time. V usage is TRBV7-2 and J usage is TRBJ2-3; maybe TRBD2 (5 bases). Germline V lookup: CDR1 SGHTA, CDR2 FQGNSA. The V end lost 5 bases, the J end lost 8 bases, and 20 bases lay between the germline ends. This CDR3 comprises 15 residues. The CDR3 DNA reads TGTGCCAGCAGCCAACTGGACTCGCGAGGAGGTACGCAGTATTTT. Its translation is CASSQLDSRGGTQYF.

The J gene is TRBJ2-3, the V gene TRBV5-1; 12 positions match TRBD2. Germline CDR1 is SGHRS and CDR2 is YFSETQ. Unmatched junction bases numbered 2, after V lost 0 bases and J lost 3 bases. The CDR3 spans 16 residues. The DNA for the CDR3 is TGCGCCAGCAGCTTGGGGACTAGCGGGGCTACAGATACGCAGTATTTT. Translated: CASSLGTSGATDTQYF.

This chain uses TRBV11-2 with TRBJ2-1; TRBD2 matches at 11 bases. With V trimmed by 5 bases and J by 5 bases, 5 bases remained unmatched. The CDR3 has 15 amino acids. In germline, CDR1 is SGHAT, CDR2 FQNNGV. The CDR3 DNA sequence: TGTGCCAGCAGCCTGACTAGCGGGGAAAACAATGAGCAGTTCTTC. Translating gives CASSLTSGENNEQFF.

The chain employs TRBV7-8 and TRBJ2-2, with 8 bases that match TRBD2. Unmatched junction bases numbered 6, after V lost 3 bases and J lost 6 bases. Germline V gene lookup returns CDR1 SGHVS and CDR2 FQNEAQ. There are 15 residues in the CDR3. CDR3 nucleotides: TGTGCCAGCAGCTTGGGACTAGTCTGGTCCGGGGAGCTGTTTTTT. This sequence encodes CASSLGLVWSGELFF.

The chain combines TRBV7-8 with TRBJ2-5; the D gene is possibly TRBD2 (6 bases). V lost 2 bases, J lost 3 bases, and 16 bases lay in between. The germline gives CDR1 SGHVS, CDR2 FQNEAQ. The CDR3 spans 16 residues. For the CDR3, the DNA is TGTGCCAGCAGCTTACGGACTGGAGGAGGGGAAGAGACCCAGTACTTC. Protein: CASSLRTGGGEETQYF.